The T cell receptor (beta chain) under discussion was sequenced for a study of T cells in Graves' hyperthyroidism and ophthalmopathy. Study-level points and caveats: A model of 13 V-J features distinguished ophthalmopathy from stable hyperthyroidism.

Notes on this clonotype: The target antigen is unknown.

Trimming shortened V by 0 bases and J by 5 bases, and 4 bases separated the two germline ends. Germline CDR1 and CDR2: LNHNV and YYDKDF (reference sequence). The CDR3 loop spans 12 amino acids. Amplification yielded TCR beta CDR3 regions, with RNA transcripts as the source. First-round RT-PCR of the TCR CDR3 relied on the HTBI primer set. Each CDR3 protein gets one entry after TCRdb re-called the multiplex PCR reads with MiXCR. The sample has about 740,000 distinct CDR3 sequences; around 15% are singletons. Based on clinical symptoms, serum thyroxine and TRAb, thyroid ultrasound and orbital computed tomography, diagnoses were reached.

The receptor was isolated from a woman aged 18-29 years with Graves' hyperthyroidism. The chain is built from TRBV15 and TRBJ2-5; D is unresolved. Sequenced sample: blood. The CDR3 loop reads CATSRDVETQYF. CDR3 coding DNA: TGTGCCACCAGCAGAGATGTGGAGACCCAGTACTTC.